The 14 T cell receptor beta chains below all came from one sample that was sequenced in a study of response to subunit inactivated influenza vaccine. TCRdb reprocessed the RT-PCR reads via MiXCR and lists one record per CDR3 protein. Of about 780,000 distinct CDR3 sequences in the sample, approximately 18% were seen once. The sample in question was PBMCs from blood, obtained around 5 days after vaccination. The source is a man in his fifties or sixties who received an inactivated influenza vaccine.

The chain links TRBV11-1 to TRBJ2-1; D gene ambiguous. V lost 1 base, J lost 6 bases, and 13 bases lay in between. CDR1 and CDR2 (germline): SGHAT, FQDESV (reference sequence). The CDR3 is 15 amino acids. The DNA of the CDR3 is TGTGCCAGCAGCTTAGAGTTTGGCAGTACCAATGAGCAGTTCTTC. Amino acid sequence: CASSLEFGSTNEQFF. The full variable domain, in which reference TRBV11-1 and TRBJ2-1 provide the parts outside the CDR3, is EAEVAQSPRYKITEKSQAVAFWCDPISGHATLYWYRQILGQGPELLVQFQDESVVDDSQLPKDRFSAERLKGVDSTLKIQPAELGDSAMYLCASSLEFGSTNEQFFGPGTRLTVL.

The chain uses TRBV5-4 and TRBJ2-1; D remains unclear. The CDR3 sequence is 14 residues long. The V gene's germline CDR1 is SGHNT and CDR2 YYREEE (reference sequence). Trimming took off 3 bases at V and 6 bases at J, with 13 bases between the two ends. Written as DNA, the CDR3 is TGTGCCAGCAGCTCCGAACTACCCACCAATGAGCAGTTCTTC. Its translation: CASSSELPTNEQFF.

The chain joins TRBV12-3 or TRBV12-4 to TRBJ2-5; 11 bases fit TRBD2. Trimming removed 8 bases from V and 1 base from J; junction bases left unmatched: 3. There are 14 residues in the CDR3. DNA of the CDR3: TGTGCCAGCGGTACTAGCGGGGGCCAAGAGACCCAGTACTTC. This encodes CASGTSGGQETQYF.

This clonotype was counted between two and nine times. The CDR3 bases are TGTGCCAGCAGCCCACAGACTAGCGGGAGTCGGGAGCAGTACTTC. Translation gives CASSPQTSGSREQYF. The rearrangement uses TRBV4-2 and TRBJ2-7, with 12 positions matching TRBD2. V lost 4 bases and J lost 7; bases outside the gene matches: 8. The CDR3 consists of 15 residues. Per germline, CDR1 LGHNA and CDR2 YNFKEQ.

This clonotype occurred a few times. V gene TRBV24-1 combines with J gene TRBJ2-5, with D perhaps given as TRBD1 or TRBD2 (5 bases each). The CDR3 is made up of 16 amino acids. Germline V gives CDR1 KGHDR, CDR2 SFDVKD. Trimming took off 5 bases at V and 5 bases at J, with 20 bases between the two ends. The CDR3 bases are TGTGCCACCAGTGGGGGTCCCGGGACCCTGAAGGAGACCCAGTACTTC. Translated: CATSGGPGTLKETQYF.

The rearrangement links TRBV4-2 to TRBJ2-3, with D perhaps assigned TRBD1 or TRBD2 (5 bases each). CDR1 and CDR2 from the germline V gene are LGHNA and YNFKEQ. V was pared by 1 base and J by 9 bases, with 11 bases between. There are 13 residues in the CDR3. The CDR3 reads CASSQGGYETQYF. The CDR3 DNA reads as TGTGCCAGCAGCCAAGGGGGGTATGAGACGCAGTATTTT.

The chain uses TRBV20-1 and TRBJ1-2; maybe TRBD1 (6 bases). CDR3 length: 13 amino acids. The V end was cut by 5 bases, the J end by 4 bases, with 14 bases between. Germline V gene lookup returns CDR1 DFQATT and CDR2 SNEGSKA (reference sequence). DNA of the CDR3: TGCAGTGCTGTAGGACAGCCAGCCTATGGCTACACCTTC. It codes for CSAVGQPAYGYTF.

This clonotype appeared a few times. The rearrangement links TRBV10-1 to TRBJ2-3, with D unclear. This CDR3 region has 13 residues. Germline CDR1 is WNHNN and CDR2 is SYGVQD (reference sequence). Trimming removed 3 bases at V and 4 bases at J, with 8 bases between. As DNA, the CDR3 is TGCGCCAGCAGTGATTCAGTGGCAGATACGCAGTATTTT. Translation: CASSDSVADTQYF.

This clonotype occurred many times. The rearrangement uses TRBV5-1 and TRBJ2-7, with D possibly TRBD1 on 6 matching bases. The CDR3 spans 14 residues. The germline V gene encodes CDR1 SGHRS and CDR2 YFSETQ. Trimming left V 4 bases short and J 3 bases short, with 14 bases between. The CDR3 coding sequence is TGCGCCAGCAGCCCATCCGGGACAAGCTACGAGCAGTACTTC. The encoded protein is CASSPSGTSYEQYF.

This clonotype was seen many times. This chain joins TRBV20-1 and TRBJ2-7; D is uncertain. In germline, CDR1 is DFQATT, CDR2 SNEGSKA (reference sequence). This CDR3 contains 11 residues. The V end lost 3 bases, the J end lost 5 bases, and 8 bases lay between the germline ends. CDR3 protein: CSARGEDEQYF. Written as DNA, the CDR3 is TGCAGTGCTAGGGGCGAGGACGAGCAGTACTTC.

This sequence joins TRBV29-1 and TRBJ2-7; D remains unclear. From germline, CDR1 is SQVTM and CDR2 ANQGSEA. With 4 bases removed from V and 1 base from J, the gap between germline ends came to 5 bases. This CDR3 is 11 amino acids long. Here the CDR3 DNA reads TGCAGCGTTGGTCAGTCCTACGAGCAGTACTTC. This translates into CSVGQSYEQYF.

V usage is TRBV6-2 or TRBV6-3 and J usage is TRBJ2-7; the D gene is possibly TRBD1 (5 bases). V was trimmed by 4 bases and J by 3 bases, leaving 16 bases between them. This CDR3 is built from 15 residues. Per the germline V gene, CDR1 is MNHEY and CDR2 is SVGEGT. The CDR3 DNA reads as TGTGCCAGCAGTTCCGTCGCCCGGACAATCTACGAGCAGTACTTC. This translates into CASSSVARTIYEQYF.

J is TRBJ2-7 and V is TRBV4-2, with D uncertain. Germline V gene lookup returns CDR1 LGHNA and CDR2 YNFKEQ. Deletions cut 4 bases from V and 2 bases from J, with 12 bases between. The CDR3 sequence is 14 residues long. Written as DNA, the CDR3 is TGTGCCAGCAGCCCCGACATGGGCACCTACGAGCAGTACTTC. Amino acids: CASSPDMGTYEQYF.

This clonotype was observed many times. The chain employs TRBV5-1 and TRBJ2-1; 13 bases match TRBD2. Per the germline V gene, CDR1 is SGHRS and CDR2 is YFSETQ. The CDR3 has 15 amino acids. Trimming at V came to 3 bases and at J to 9 bases, leaving 6 bases not matched to a gene. Here the CDR3 reads CASSSGLAGEGEQFF. DNA for the CDR3: TGCGCCAGCAGCTCCGGACTAGCGGGAGAGGGTGAGCAGTTCTTC.